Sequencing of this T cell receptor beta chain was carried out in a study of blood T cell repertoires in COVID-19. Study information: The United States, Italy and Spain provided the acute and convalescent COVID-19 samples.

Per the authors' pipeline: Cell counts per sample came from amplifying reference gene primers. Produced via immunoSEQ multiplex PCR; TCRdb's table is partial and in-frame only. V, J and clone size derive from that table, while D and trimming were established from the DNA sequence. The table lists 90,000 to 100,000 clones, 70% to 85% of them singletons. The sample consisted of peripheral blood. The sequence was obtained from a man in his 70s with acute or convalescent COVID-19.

The CDR3: CASSHSATNEKLFF. The CDR3 nucleotides read TGTGCCAGCAGCCACTCGGCAACTAATGAAAAACTGTTTTTT. The V gene is TRBV14, the J gene TRBJ1-4, with D unclear. Trimming removed 3 bases from V and 0 bases from J, with 5 bases in between. Per the germline V gene, CDR1 is SGHDN and CDR2 is FVKESK. The CDR3 totals 14 residues.